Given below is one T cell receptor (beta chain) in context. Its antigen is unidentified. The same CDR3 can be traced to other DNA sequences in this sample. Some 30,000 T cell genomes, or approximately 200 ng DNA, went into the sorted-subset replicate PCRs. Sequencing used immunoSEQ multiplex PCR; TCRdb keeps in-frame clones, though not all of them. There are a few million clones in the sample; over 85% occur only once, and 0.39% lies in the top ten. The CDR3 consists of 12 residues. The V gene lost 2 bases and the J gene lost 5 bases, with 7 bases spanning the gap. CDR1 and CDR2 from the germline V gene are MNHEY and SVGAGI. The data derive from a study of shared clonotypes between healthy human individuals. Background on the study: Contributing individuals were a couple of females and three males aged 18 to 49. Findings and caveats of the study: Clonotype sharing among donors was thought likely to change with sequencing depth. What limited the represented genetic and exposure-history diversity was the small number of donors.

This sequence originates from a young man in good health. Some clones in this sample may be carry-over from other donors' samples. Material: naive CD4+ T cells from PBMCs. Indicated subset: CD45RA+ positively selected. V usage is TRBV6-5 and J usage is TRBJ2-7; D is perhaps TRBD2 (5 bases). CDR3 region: CASSYRGDEQYF. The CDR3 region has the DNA TGTGCCAGCAGTTACCGGGGAGACGAGCAGTACTTC.